The rows below give T cell receptor beta chains drawn from one sample of a study of blood T cell repertoires in COVID-19. The assay was immunoSEQ multiplex PCR, and TCRdb's table has in-frame clones only and misses some. The sample yields approximately 310,000 clones, approximately 85% seen once. Sequencing used PBMCs or T cells enriched from blood (not recorded which). These receptors all stem from a man aged 30 to 45 who had recovered from COVID-19. CDR3s include the opening cysteine and the closing phenylalanine or tryptophan. Each record gives: J gene, V gene, D gene, clone size, CDR3 DNA, CDR3 protein. A D gene is named only where the DNA matches it firmly. Clone size appears in some rows only: once, few, many, or a class for an expanded clone.

>TRBJ2-3|TRBV4-2|TRBD2|.
TGTGCCAGCAGCCAAAACCCTATATCCGGGGGGGCCACAGATACGCAGTATTTT
CASSQNPISGGATDTQYF
>TRBJ2-1|TRBV19|TRBD1|few
TGTGCCAGTAGTATAGGGACAGGGGGTTACAATGAGCAGTTCTTC
CASSIGTGGYNEQFF
>TRBJ2-5|TRBV5-1|TRBD2|.
TGCGCCAGCAGCCGCGCACTAGCGGGGGCGGGGGAGACCCAGTACTTC
CASSRALAGAGETQYF
>TRBJ1-2|TRBV4-2|.|.
TGTGCCAGCAGCCAATTCCAAGGCTACACCTTC
CASSQFQGYTF
>TRBJ2-1|TRBV19|.|.
TGTGCCAGTAGTAGCAAACCTGGGCCCCGTTTTTATGAGCAGTTCTTC
CASSSKPGPRFYEQFF
>TRBJ2-5|TRBV7-7|TRBD1|.
TGTGCTAGCAGCCGAGGACAGGGAGCAGGGACCCAGTACTTC
CASSRGQGAGTQYF
>TRBJ1-1|TRBV5-8|.|.
TGTGCCAGCAGCCCCGTCACTGAAGCTTTCTTT
CASSPVTEAFF
>TRBJ2-1|TRBV30|.|once
TGTGCCTGGGGGAGGGGACAGGCTTCCGAGCAGTTCTTC
CAWGRGQASEQFF
>TRBJ1-1|TRBV7-6|.|.
TGTGCCAGCAGTCTGAGAGCGGGGGGAACGAACACTGAAGCTTTCTTT
CASSLRAGGTNTEAFF
>TRBJ2-7|TRBV6-6|.|.
TGTGCCAGCAGGCCGGGGAGCTACGAGCAGTACTTC
CASRPGSYEQYF
>TRBJ1-6|TRBV11-2|.|.
TGTGCCAGCAGCTTAGGGGGCAATACACCCCTCCACTTT
CASSLGGNTPLHF
>TRBJ1-5|TRBV2|TRBD1|.
TGTGCCAGCAGTGATTCAGGGGGTCAGCCCCAGCATTTT
CASSDSGGQPQHF
>TRBJ2-1|TRBV5-1|TRBD2|few
TGCGCCAGCAGCCCGGGAGGGACAATTAGGAATGAGCAGTTCTTC
CASSPGGTIRNEQFF
>TRBJ2-4|TRBV6-1|TRBD1|.
TGTGCCAGCAGTGAAGCGGGGACAGGGGATTGGAGCATTCAGTACTTC
CASSEAGTGDWSIQYF
>TRBJ1-6|TRBV7-9|TRBD1|.
TGTGCCAGCAGCCCGCGGGACAGGGAAGGCCCTAATTCACCCCTCCACTTT
CASSPRDREGPNSPLHF
>TRBJ1-2|TRBV2|.|.
TGTGCCAGCAGTGCGGTCCGCGTCCAACCTAACTATGGCTACACCTTC
CASSAVRVQPNYGYTF
>TRBJ1-5|TRBV6-5|.|once
TGTGCCAGCAGTTACAACACCCCAGACAGTAATCAGCCCCAGCATTTT
CASSYNTPDSNQPQHF
>TRBJ2-2|TRBV5-1|TRBD1|.
TGCGCCAGCAGCTCGCTACAGGGGGCAGGGGAGCTGTTTTTT
CASSSLQGAGELFF
>TRBJ2-2|TRBV14|TRBD2|.
TGTGCCAGCAGCCAAGATTCAGGACTAGTAACCGGGGAGCTGTTTTTT
CASSQDSGLVTGELFF
>TRBJ2-7|TRBV9|TRBD2|.
TGTGCCAGCAGCGTAGCGGCGGGGGGGCCCTACGAGCAGTACTTC
CASSVAAGGPYEQYF
>TRBJ2-2|TRBV30|.|.
TGTGCCTGGAGTGTAGGAGGGGCGGACACCGGGGAGCTGTTTTTT
CAWSVGGADTGELFF
>TRBJ2-7|TRBV24-1|TRBD1|.
TGTGCCACCAGTGACCACAGGGGTACCTACGAGCAGTACTTC
CATSDHRGTYEQYF